A single sample gave rise to the 12 T cell receptor beta chains below, sequenced in a study of control samples from healthy donors and cancer patients. Sequencing used immunoSEQ multiplex PCR; TCRdb keeps in-frame clones, though not all of them. The data contain 200,000 to 250,000 clones, about 94% of them singletons. The sample was blood. These receptors were taken from a man in his fifties in good health.

The V gene is TRBV9, the J gene TRBJ2-3, with 11 nucleotides matching TRBD2. V was pared by 3 bases and J by 1 base, with 7 bases of the junction left unmatched. The CDR3 has 17 amino acids. Germline V lookup: CDR1 SGDLS, CDR2 YYNGEE. CDR3 protein: CASSALLLAGGTDTQYF. DNA of the CDR3: TGTGCCAGCAGCGCCCTACTACTAGCGGGGGGCACAGATACGCAGTATTTT.

The rearrangement uses TRBV12-3 or TRBV12-4 and TRBJ1-3; D is undetermined. Trimming cost V 2 bases and J 4 bases, with 6 bases left between them. The length of the CDR3 is 13 residues. CDR3 sequence reads: CASSLLGGNTIYF. Written as DNA, the CDR3 is TGTGCCAGCAGTTTACTCGGGGGAAACACCATATATTTT.

The J gene is TRBJ2-7, the V gene TRBV28, with TRBD1 as a possible D gene (5 bases). V was trimmed by 10 bases and J by 4 bases, leaving 20 bases between them. This CDR3 is built from 14 residues. Germline values: CDR1 MDHEN, CDR2 SYDVKM. In nucleotides, the CDR3 is TGTGCCACCTACGCCCCGGGTGGGGCTTACGAGCAGTACTTC. This gives the protein CATYAPGGAYEQYF.

The J gene is TRBJ1-1, the V gene TRBV7-2; 11 bases match TRBD1. CDR1 is SGHTA, CDR2 FQGNSA, per germline. The V and J ends lost 6 bases and 5 bases, in that order; junction bases with no gene match: 2. This CDR3 has 13 amino acids. This CDR3 reads CASRWDRGTEAFF. The CDR3 DNA reads as TGTGCCAGCAGATGGGACAGGGGGACTGAAGCTTTCTTT.

The CDR3 is CASTGTGRTDTQYF. CDR3 nucleotide sequence: TGTGCCAGCACCGGGACCGGGCGCACAGATACGCAGTATTTT. The rearrangement uses TRBV5-4 and TRBJ2-3; D might be TRBD1 or TRBD2, each matching 5 bases. The CDR3 has 14 amino acids. Trimming cost V 6 bases and J 1 base, with 12 bases left between them. Germline lookup yields CDR1 SGHNT and CDR2 YYREEE (reference sequence). The full variable domain, its missing parts supplied by reference TRBV5-4 and TRBJ2-3, is ETGVTQSPTHLIKTRGQQVTLRCSSQSGHNTVSWYQQALGQGPQFIFQYYREEENGRGNFPPRFSGLQFPNYSSELNVNALELDDSALYLCASTGTGRTDTQYFGPGTRLTVL.

The rearrangement links TRBV19 to TRBJ1-1, with 7 bases aligning to TRBD1. Germline V gene data show CDR1 as LNHDA and CDR2 as SQIVND (reference sequence). CDR3 size: 14 residues. Trimming at V came to 4 bases and at J to 3 bases, leaving 5 bases not matched to a gene. This CDR3 is CASSNDRVHTEAFF. CDR3 sequence (DNA): TGTGCCAGTAGTAATGACAGGGTGCACACTGAAGCTTTCTTT.

This chain links TRBV11-3 with TRBJ2-5; D perhaps matches TRBD2 (5 bases). The CDR3 has 13 amino acids. Germline CDR1 is SGHNT and CDR2 is YENEEA. V lost 0 bases, J lost 10 bases, and 12 bases lay in between. The CDR3 sequence is CASSLEWDGSQYF. CDR3 sequence (DNA): TGTGCCAGCAGCTTAGAATGGGATGGGAGCCAGTACTTC. Looking up the rest from reference TRBV11-3 and TRBJ2-5 gives the full variable domain: EAGVVQSPRYKIIEKKQPVAFWCNPISGHNTLYWYLQNLGQGPELLIRYENEEAVDDSQLPKDRFSAERLKGVDSTLKIQPAELGDSAVYLCASSLEWDGSQYFGPGTRLLVL.

This clone was counted once. V usage is TRBV7-2 and J usage is TRBJ2-1, with a weak D call TRBD2 (7 bases). V was shortened by 3 bases and J by 7 bases, with 13 bases between the two germline ends. CDR1 is SGHTA, CDR2 FQGNSA, per germline. The CDR3 contains 14 residues. The CDR3 DNA follows: TGTGCCAGCAGCTTTGGACTAGGGGGAAATGAGCAGTTCTTC. Protein sequence: CASSFGLGGNEQFF.

This clone has just one count. V usage is TRBV24-1 and J usage is TRBJ2-3; TRBD1 agrees at 8 bases. Germline V gene sequence: CDR1 KGHDR, CDR2 SFDVKD. With 3 bases clipped from V and 2 bases from J, the junction kept 15 bases outside the gene matches. CDR3 length: 19 residues. CDR3 sequence reads: CATSDPPGQGSDLTDTQYF. As DNA, the CDR3 is TGTGCCACCAGTGATCCGCCAGGACAGGGCTCTGACCTCACAGATACGCAGTATTTT.

This clone turned up a few times. The CDR3 here is CASSETPGTYEQYV. The CDR3 nucleotides read TGTGCCAGCAGCGAGACCCCCGGTACCTACGAGCAGTACGTC. The chain has TRBV9 and TRBJ2-7; D gene uncertain. V was pared by 3 bases and J by 2 bases, with 12 bases between. Germline CDR1 is SGDLS and CDR2 is YYNGEE. CDR3 length: 14 amino acids.

The chain carries TRBV5-5 and TRBJ2-5, with TRBD2 matching over 11 bases. The germline gives CDR1 SGHKS, CDR2 YYEKEE (reference sequence). The CDR3 has 15 amino acids. The J segment lost 5 bases and the V segment lost 3 bases, leaving 6 bases of the junction unmatched. CDR3 nucleotides: TGTGCCAGCAGCTCACTAGCGGGGGCACCGGAGACCCAGTACTTC. This translates into CASSSLAGAPETQYF.

In this sample, this clone turned up once. The chain is built from TRBV3-1 (or the pseudogene TRBV3-2) and TRBJ1-6; D gene ambiguous. This CDR3 spans 11 amino acids. Deletions cut 4 bases from V and 7 bases from J, with 2 bases between. Germline assignment: CDR1 LGHDT and CDR2 YNNKEL (reference sequence). CDR3 protein: CASSLNSPLHF. The DNA of the CDR3 is TGTGCCAGCAGCCTGAATTCACCCCTCCACTTT.